The entry below gives a single T cell receptor beta chain sequence along with its context. There are 15 residues in the CDR3. Losses at the gene ends were 7 bases for V and 4 bases for J; bases not matched to a gene: 7. CDR1 and CDR2 from the germline V gene are MDHEN and SYDVKM. The data were taken from a study of blood T cell repertoires in COVID-19. In the original workflow: Estimation of nucleated cell counts was performed using reference gene primer amplification. Data came from immunoSEQ multiplex PCR; TCRdb stores just in-frame clones and leaves some out. The V and J calls and clone size were taken over from that table, and D and trimming were inferred from the DNA. The sample lists fewer than 110,000 clones, 80% to 95% occurring once.

The sequence was collected from a woman under 40 with acute or convalescent COVID-19. The sample comprised peripheral blood. The rearrangement joins TRBV28 to TRBJ1-2; TRBD1 matches 12 bases. CDR3 residues: CASTLGTGGLYGYTF. The CDR3 region has the DNA TGTGCCAGCACCCTAGGGACAGGGGGCCTCTATGGCTACACCTTC.